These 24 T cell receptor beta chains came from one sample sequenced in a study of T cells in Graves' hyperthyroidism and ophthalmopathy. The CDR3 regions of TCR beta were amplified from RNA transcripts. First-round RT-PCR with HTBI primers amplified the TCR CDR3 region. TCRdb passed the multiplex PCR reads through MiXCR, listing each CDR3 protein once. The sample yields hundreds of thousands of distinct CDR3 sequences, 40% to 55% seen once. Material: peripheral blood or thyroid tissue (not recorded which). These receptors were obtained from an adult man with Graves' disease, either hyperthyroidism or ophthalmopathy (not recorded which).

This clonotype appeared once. The CDR3 loop is CASSDGGRNEPQHF. The DNA of the CDR3 is TGTGCCAGCAGTGACGGGGGGCGAAATGAGCCCCAGCATTTT. V gene TRBV2 combines with J gene TRBJ1-5, with D perhaps TRBD1 (6 bases). The CDR3 loop spans 14 amino acids. Germline V CDR1 and CDR2: SNHLY, FYNNEI. The V and J ends lost 3 bases and 8 bases respectively, with 14 bases between them.

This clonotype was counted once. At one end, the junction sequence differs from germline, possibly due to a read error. CDR3 coding DNA: TGCGCCAGCAAACCATCAACAGGGGGTAGTGGAAACACCATATATTTT. This gives the protein CASKPSTGGSGNTIYF. The rearrangement joins TRBV5-5 to TRBJ1-3; TRBD1 matches at 8 bases. Per germline, CDR1 SGHKS and CDR2 YYEKEE (reference sequence). The CDR3 covers 16 residues.

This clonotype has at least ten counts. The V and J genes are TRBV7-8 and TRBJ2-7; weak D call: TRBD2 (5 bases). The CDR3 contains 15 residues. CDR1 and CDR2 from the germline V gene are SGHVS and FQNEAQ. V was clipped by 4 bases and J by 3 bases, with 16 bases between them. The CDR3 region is CASSSKEASNYEQYF. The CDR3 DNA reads TGTGCCAGCAGCTCCAAAGAGGCTAGCAACTACGAGCAGTACTTC.

This CDR3 reads CAISVDSVFTEAFF. The DNA of the CDR3 is TGTGCCATCAGCGTTGACAGCGTTTTCACTGAAGCTTTCTTT. The rearrangement joins TRBV10-3 to TRBJ1-1; maybe TRBD1 (5 bases). V was pared by 6 bases and J by 4 bases, with 15 bases between. CDR1 and CDR2 from the germline V gene are ENHRY and SYGVKD. The CDR3 totals 14 residues.

CDR3 in amino acids: CAISAPGTGHEKLFF. Here the CDR3 DNA reads TGTGCCATCAGTGCGCCCGGGACAGGGCATGAAAAACTGTTTTTT. This sequence joins TRBV10-3 and TRBJ1-4; 9 bases are a match to TRBD1. V shed 4 bases and J 6 bases; nucleotides not matched to a gene: 6. This CDR3 spans 15 amino acids. Per the germline V gene, CDR1 is ENHRY and CDR2 is SYGVKD.

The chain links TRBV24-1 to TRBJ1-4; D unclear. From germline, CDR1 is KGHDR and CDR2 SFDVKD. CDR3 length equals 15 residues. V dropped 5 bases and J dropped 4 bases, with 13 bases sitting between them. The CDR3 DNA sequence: TGTGCCACCAGTGGGGTGGCAGGCCTTAATGAAAAACTGTTTTTT. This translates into CATSGVAGLNEKLFF.

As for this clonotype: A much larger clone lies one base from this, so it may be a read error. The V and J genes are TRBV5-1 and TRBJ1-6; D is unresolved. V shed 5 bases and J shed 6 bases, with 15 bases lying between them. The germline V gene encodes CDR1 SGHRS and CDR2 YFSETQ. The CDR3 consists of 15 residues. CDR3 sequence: CASRPTKTSNSPLHF. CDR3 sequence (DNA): TGCGCCAGCAGACCGACGAAGACTTCTAATTCACCCCTCCACTTT.

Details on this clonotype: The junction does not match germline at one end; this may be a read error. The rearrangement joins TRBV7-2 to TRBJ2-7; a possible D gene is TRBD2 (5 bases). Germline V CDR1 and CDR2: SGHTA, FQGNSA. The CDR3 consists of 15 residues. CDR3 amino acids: CASSFGLAGSYEQYF. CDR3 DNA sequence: TGCGCCAGCAGCTTCGGGCTAGCCGGATCCTACGAGCAGTACTTC.

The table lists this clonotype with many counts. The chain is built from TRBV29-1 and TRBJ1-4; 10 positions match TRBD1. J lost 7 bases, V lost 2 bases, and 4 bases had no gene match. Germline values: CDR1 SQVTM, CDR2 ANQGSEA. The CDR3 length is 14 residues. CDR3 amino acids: CSVETGQGIEKLFF. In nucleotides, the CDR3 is TGCAGCGTTGAAACGGGACAGGGGATTGAAAAACTGTTTTTT. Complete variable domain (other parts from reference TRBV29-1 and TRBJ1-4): SAVISQKPSRDICQRGTSLTIQCQVDSQVTMMFWYRQQPGQSLTLIATANQGSEATYESGFVIDKFPISRPNLTFSTLTVSNMSPEDSSIYLCSVETGQGIEKLFFGSGTQLSVL.

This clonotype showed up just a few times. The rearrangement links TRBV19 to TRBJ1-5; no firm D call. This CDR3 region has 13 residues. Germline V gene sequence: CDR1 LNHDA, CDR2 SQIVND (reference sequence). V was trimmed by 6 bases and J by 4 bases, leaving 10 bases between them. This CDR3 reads CASRGLFNQPQHF. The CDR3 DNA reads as TGTGCCAGTAGGGGCCTCTTTAATCAGCCCCAGCATTTT.

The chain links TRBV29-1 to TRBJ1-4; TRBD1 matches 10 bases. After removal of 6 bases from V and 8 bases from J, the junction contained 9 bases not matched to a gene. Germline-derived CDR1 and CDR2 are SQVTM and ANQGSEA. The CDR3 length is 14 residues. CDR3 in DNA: TGCAGCGTCGACCGGGACAGGGGTCTGGAAAAACTGTTTTTT. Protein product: CSVDRDRGLEKLFF.

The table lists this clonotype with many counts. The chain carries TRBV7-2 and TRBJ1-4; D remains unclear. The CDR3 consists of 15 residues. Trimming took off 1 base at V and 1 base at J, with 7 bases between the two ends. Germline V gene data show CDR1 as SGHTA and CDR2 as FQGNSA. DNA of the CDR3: TGTGCCAGCAGCTTAGGGGGAGGAACTAATGAAAAACTGTTTTTT. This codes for CASSLGGGTNEKLFF.

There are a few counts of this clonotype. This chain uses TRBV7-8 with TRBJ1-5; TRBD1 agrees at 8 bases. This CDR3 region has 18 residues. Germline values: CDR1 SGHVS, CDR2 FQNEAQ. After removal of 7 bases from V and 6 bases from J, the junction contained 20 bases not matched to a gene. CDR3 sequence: CASTSAPRGPTASQPQHF. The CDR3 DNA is TGTGCCAGCACTAGCGCCCCCAGGGGGCCCACGGCGAGTCAGCCCCAGCATTTT.

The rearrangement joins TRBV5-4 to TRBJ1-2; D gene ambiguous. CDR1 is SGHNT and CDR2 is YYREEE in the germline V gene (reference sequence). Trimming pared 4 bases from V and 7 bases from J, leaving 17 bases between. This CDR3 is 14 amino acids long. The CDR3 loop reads CASSLPDSFAGYTF. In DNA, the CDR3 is TGTGCCAGCAGCCTGCCTGATTCTTTCGCTGGCTACACCTTC.

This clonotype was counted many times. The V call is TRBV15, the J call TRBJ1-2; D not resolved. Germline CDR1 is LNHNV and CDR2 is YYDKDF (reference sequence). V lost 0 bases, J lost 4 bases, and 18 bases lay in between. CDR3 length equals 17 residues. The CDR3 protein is CATSRDPRDKYFYGYTF. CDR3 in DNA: TGTGCCACCAGCAGAGATCCCCGGGATAAGTACTTCTATGGCTACACCTTC.

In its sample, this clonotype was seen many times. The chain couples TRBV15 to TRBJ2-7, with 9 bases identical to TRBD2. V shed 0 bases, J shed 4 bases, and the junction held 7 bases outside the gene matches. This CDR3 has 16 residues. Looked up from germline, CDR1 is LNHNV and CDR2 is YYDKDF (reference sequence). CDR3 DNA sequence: TGTGCCACCAGCAGAGATGGTGCGGGGGGGCGTTACGAGCAGTACTTC. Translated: CATSRDGAGGRYEQYF.

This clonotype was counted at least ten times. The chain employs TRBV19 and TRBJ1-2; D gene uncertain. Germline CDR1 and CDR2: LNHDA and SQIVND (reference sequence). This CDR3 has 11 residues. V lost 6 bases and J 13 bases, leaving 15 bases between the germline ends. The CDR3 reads CASRRDRDVTF. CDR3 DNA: TGTGCCAGTAGGAGAGACCGGGATGTCACCTTC.

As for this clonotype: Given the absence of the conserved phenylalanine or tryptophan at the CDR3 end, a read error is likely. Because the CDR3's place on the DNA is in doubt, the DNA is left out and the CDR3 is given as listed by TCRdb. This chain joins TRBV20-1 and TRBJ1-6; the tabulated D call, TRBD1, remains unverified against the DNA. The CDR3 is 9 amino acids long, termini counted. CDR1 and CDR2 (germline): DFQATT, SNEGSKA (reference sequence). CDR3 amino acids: CSAPNRARG.

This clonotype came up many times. The CDR3 spells CASSQQGGGTEAFF. DNA for the CDR3: TGCGCCAGCAGTCAGCAGGGGGGAGGGACTGAAGCTTTCTTT. V usage is TRBV10-2 and J usage is TRBJ1-1, with TRBD1 matching over 7 bases. The trim removed 5 bases at V and 5 bases at J, leaving 8 bases unmatched. The CDR3 runs to 14 residues. Per germline, CDR1 WSHSY and CDR2 SAAADI.

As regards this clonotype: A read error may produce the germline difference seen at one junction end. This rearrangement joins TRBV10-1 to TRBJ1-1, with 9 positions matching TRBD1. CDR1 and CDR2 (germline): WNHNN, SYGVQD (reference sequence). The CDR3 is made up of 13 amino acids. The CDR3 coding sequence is TGTGCCAGCATCCGACAGGGGGTAACTGAAGCTTTCTTT. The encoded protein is CASIRQGVTEAFF.

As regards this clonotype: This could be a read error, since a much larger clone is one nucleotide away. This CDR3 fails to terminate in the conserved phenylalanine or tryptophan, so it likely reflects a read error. CDR3 DNA sequence: TGTGCCACCAGTGGTGGACTAGCGGTAAACCAAGAGACCCAGTACCTC. Protein product: CATSGGLAVNQETQYL. The chain couples TRBV24-1 to TRBJ2-5; TRBD2 agrees at 10 bases. V gave up 5 bases and J gave up 0 bases; unmatched junction bases: 5. CDR3 size: 16 residues. Germline values: CDR1 KGHDR, CDR2 SFDVKD.

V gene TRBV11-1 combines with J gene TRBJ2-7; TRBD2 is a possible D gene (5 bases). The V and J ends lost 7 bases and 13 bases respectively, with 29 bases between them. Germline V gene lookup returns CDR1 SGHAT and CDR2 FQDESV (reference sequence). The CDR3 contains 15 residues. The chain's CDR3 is CASTLRGSLHSPQYF. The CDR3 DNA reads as TGTGCCAGCACCCTTCGAGGGTCACTCCATTCCCCGCAATACTTC.

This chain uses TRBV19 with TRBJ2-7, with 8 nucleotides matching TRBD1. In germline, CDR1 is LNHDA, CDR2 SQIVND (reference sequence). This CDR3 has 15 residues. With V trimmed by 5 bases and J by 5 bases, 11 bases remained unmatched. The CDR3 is CASSPKGTGLDEQYF. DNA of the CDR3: TGTGCCAGTAGTCCGAAGGGGACAGGCTTGGACGAGCAGTACTTC.

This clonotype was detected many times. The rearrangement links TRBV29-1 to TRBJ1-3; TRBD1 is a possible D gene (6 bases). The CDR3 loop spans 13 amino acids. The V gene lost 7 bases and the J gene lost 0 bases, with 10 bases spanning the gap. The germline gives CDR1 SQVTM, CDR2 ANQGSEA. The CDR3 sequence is CSGTVSSGNTIYF. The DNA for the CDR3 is TGCAGCGGGACAGTCAGCTCTGGAAACACCATATATTTT. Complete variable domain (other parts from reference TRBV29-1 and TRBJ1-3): SAVISQKPSRDICQRGTSLTIQCQVDSQVTMMFWYRQQPGQSLTLIATANQGSEATYESGFVIDKFPISRPNLTFSTLTVSNMSPEDSSIYLCSGTVSSGNTIYFGEGSWLTVV.